Following are 5 T cell receptor beta chains from one sample sequenced in a study of post-analysis software for immune sequencing data. Notes on the study in general: Patients used several TRBV segments, including TRBV5-6, TRBV5-1 and TRBV20-1, more often than controls.

Unique molecular identifiers featured in each of the TCR beta cDNA libraries. One entry per CDR3 protein results from TCRdb running MiXCR on the PCR reads. The profile shows about 200,000 distinct CDR3 sequences, 25% to 30% of them singletons. Antigens for these TCRs are unknown. Sample: blood. These receptors were taken from a girl under 18 with multiple sclerosis.

This clonotype was counted ten times or more. The J gene is TRBJ1-2, the V gene TRBV4-1, with unresolved D. CDR3 length: 15 residues. Between the trimmed V and J ends, which lost 1 base and 4 bases, there was a span of 13 bases. Germline CDR1 reads MGHRA; CDR2 reads YSYEKL. The CDR3 nucleotides are TGCGCCAGCAGCCAAGGTAGCAGGACGGGCTATGGCTACACCTTC. This encodes CASSQGSRTGYGYTF.

The table lists this clonotype with a few counts. This chain links TRBV7-9 with TRBJ2-5; 11 bases map to TRBD2. V was clipped by 3 bases and J by 3 bases; unmatched bases: 9. Germline CDR1 SEHNR, CDR2 FQNEAQ (reference sequence). CDR3 length: 17 amino acids. CDR3 DNA: TGTGCCAGCAGCTTCGCCGGGACTAGCGGATTCAAAGAGACCCAGTACTTC. This encodes CASSFAGTSGFKETQYF.

The gene calls are TRBV7-9 and TRBJ2-7, with TRBD1 identical over 9 bases. Trimming took 5 bases from V and 3 from J; bases not matched to a gene: 8. The length of the CDR3 is 15 residues. Germline V gene data show CDR1 as SEHNR and CDR2 as FQNEAQ (reference sequence). The CDR3 loop is CASSPPGQGRYEQYF. CDR3 DNA sequence: TGTGCCAGCAGCCCGCCGGGACAGGGTCGCTACGAGCAGTACTTC.

At least ten counts were recorded for this clonotype. The rearrangement links TRBV20-1 to TRBJ2-1; 8 positions agree with TRBD2. The CDR3 runs 16 residues. J gave up 0 bases and V 2 bases, and 6 bases lay outside the gene matches. Looked up from germline, CDR1 is DFQATT and CDR2 is SNEGSKA (reference sequence). The CDR3 sequence is CSARRLAGPSYNEQFF. The DNA of the CDR3 is TGCAGTGCTAGAAGGCTAGCGGGCCCCTCCTACAATGAGCAGTTCTTC.

This clonotype was recorded at least ten times. The V call is TRBV20-1, the J call TRBJ2-1, with TRBD2 matching over 9 bases. The CDR3 runs 16 residues. Germline CDR1 DFQATT, CDR2 SNEGSKA (reference sequence). The V segment lost 0 bases and the J segment 3 bases; nucleotides outside the gene matches: 6. The CDR3 here is CSARDRRGGRYNEQFF. The CDR3 DNA reads as TGCAGTGCTAGAGATAGGCGGGGGGGCCGCTACAATGAGCAGTTCTTC.